Presented here are 23 T cell receptor beta chains from one specimen sequenced in a study of blood T cell repertoires in COVID-19. The protocol was immunoSEQ multiplex PCR, while the TCRdb copy is restricted to in-frame clones and leaves out a portion. The sample records tens of thousands of clones, almost 90% being singletons. The specimen was peripheral blood. The receptors originated from a man aged 50 to 59 with acute or convalescent COVID-19.

The chain uses TRBV19 and TRBJ2-1; 15 nucleotides align to TRBD2. This CDR3 is 18 amino acids long. J gave up 9 bases and V 5 bases, and 14 bases lay outside the gene matches. Per the germline V gene, CDR1 is LNHDA and CDR2 is SQIVND (reference sequence). CDR3 in amino acids: CASSPRTSGRALYGEQFF. The CDR3 nucleotides are TGTGCCAGTAGTCCCCGGACTAGCGGGAGGGCATTATACGGTGAGCAGTTCTTC.

The chain recombines TRBV4-1 with TRBJ2-7; maybe TRBD2 (5 bases). The V gene's germline CDR1 is MGHRA and CDR2 YSYEKL. The length of the CDR3 is 16 residues. The germline V and J ends were trimmed by 0 bases and 2 bases, with 14 bases remaining between them. The DNA of the CDR3 is TGCGCCAGCAGCCAAGATTTTGAAGAGGGCCCCTACGAGCAGTACTTC. Encoded protein: CASSQDFEEGPYEQYF.

This sequence joins TRBV6-6 and TRBJ2-4, with 8 bases that match TRBD1. Germline lookup yields CDR1 MNHNY and CDR2 SVGAGI (reference sequence). J gave up 0 bases and V 5 bases, and 12 bases lay outside the gene matches. The CDR3 is 18 residues long. The CDR3 protein is CASSLDGQGFLAKNIQYF. CDR3 sequence (DNA): TGTGCCAGCAGTCTCGACGGACAGGGATTCTTAGCCAAAAACATTCAGTACTTC.

This chain connects TRBV4-3 to TRBJ2-1; 10 nucleotides align to TRBD2. This CDR3 is built from 17 residues. Losses at the gene ends were 1 base for V and 5 bases for J; bases not matched to a gene: 8. Germline CDR1 and CDR2: LGHNA and YSLEER. CDR3 in amino acids: CASSQAGAGGLDNEQFF. The CDR3 nucleotides read TGCGCCAGCAGCCAAGCGGGAGCGGGAGGGTTGGACAATGAGCAGTTCTTC.

The chain carries TRBV6-6 and TRBJ2-1; TRBD1 aligns across 8 bases. The V gene end was trimmed by 8 bases and the J gene end by 6 bases; junction bases not matched to a gene: 9. The germline V gene has CDR1 MNHNY and CDR2 SVGAGI (reference sequence). The CDR3 is 14 amino acids. Written as DNA, the CDR3 is TGTGCCAGCTCGGGACAGGCCTCCATCAATGAGCAGTTCTTC. Translating gives CASSGQASINEQFF.

The genes are TRBV6-5 and TRBJ2-5, with 7 bases fitting TRBD1. There are 14 residues in the CDR3. Germline trimming cut 5 bases from V and 3 bases from J; bases unmatched to any gene: 6. Germline V gene data show CDR1 as MNHEY and CDR2 as SVGAGI. Here the CDR3 reads CASSRWGTEETQYF. The CDR3 bases are TGTGCCAGCAGTCGCTGGGGGACAGAAGAGACCCAGTACTTC.

V gene TRBV5-6 combines with J gene TRBJ1-4; D is unresolved. The CDR3 is 14 residues long. The germline CDR1 and CDR2 sequences are SGHDT and YYEEEE. Trimming removed 0 bases at V and 4 bases at J, with 7 bases between. CDR3 sequence reads: CASSLGLYNEKLFF. The CDR3 bases are TGTGCCAGCAGCTTGGGACTGTATAATGAAAAACTGTTTTTT.

The CDR3 region has the DNA TGTGCCAGCAGCACATATCTTGCCTCGCGGGGGGCCAGGAGCTCCTACGAGCAGTACTTC. Translation: CASSTYLASRGARSSYEQYF. V usage is TRBV6-6 and J usage is TRBJ2-7; 8 bases map to TRBD2. In germline, CDR1 is MNHNY, CDR2 SVGAGI (reference sequence). The CDR3 is 20 residues long. V shed 6 bases and J 0 bases; nucleotides not matched to a gene: 22.

The chain has TRBV30 and TRBJ2-7; 7 bases line up with TRBD1. The germline CDR1 and CDR2 sequences are GTSNPN and SVGIG (reference sequence). V dropped 4 bases and J dropped 13; count of bases not matched to a gene: 10. The CDR3 runs to 11 residues. CDR3 amino acids: CAWTGVGTAYF. The CDR3, as DNA: TGTGCCTGGACAGGGGTCGGGACAGCCTACTTC.

The chain couples TRBV5-1 to TRBJ2-3; TRBD1 might be the D (6 bases). This CDR3 has 13 amino acids. Deletions cut 7 bases from V and 6 bases from J, with 15 bases between. Germline lookup yields CDR1 SGHRS and CDR2 YFSETQ. CDR3 DNA: TGCGCCAGCGCTGCTGGGGGCCTGGATACGCAGTATTTT. It yields the protein CASAAGGLDTQYF.

This clone was picked up a small number of times. The chain carries TRBV2 and TRBJ2-1; D unresolved. There are 13 residues in the CDR3. Germline loops: CDR1 SNHLY, CDR2 FYNNEI. V gave up 4 bases and J gave up 5 bases, with 9 bases separating them. This CDR3 is CASSVSRDNEQFF. The CDR3 nucleotides read TGTGCCAGCAGTGTTTCTAGAGACAATGAGCAGTTCTTC.

This chain joins TRBV6-4 and TRBJ2-1; TRBD2 might be the D (5 bases). The CDR3 contains 13 residues. Trimming stripped 3 bases from V and 4 bases from J, with 7 bases between. In germline, CDR1 is MRHNA, CDR2 SNTAGT. CDR3 sequence (DNA): TGTGCCAGCAGTGAAGAGGGATACAATGAGCAGTTCTTC. Protein product: CASSEEGYNEQFF.

V is TRBV9 and J is TRBJ2-5, with a weak D call TRBD1 (6 bases). The germline V gene encodes CDR1 SGDLS and CDR2 YYNGEE. This CDR3 comprises 15 residues. Trimming took 0 bases from V and 4 from J, leaving 13 bases between them. In DNA form, the CDR3 reads TGTGCCAGCAGCGTAGGGATGGGGGCCAGAGAGACCCAGTACTTC. Amino acid sequence: CASSVGMGARETQYF.

V usage is TRBV27 and J usage is TRBJ2-1; D perhaps matches TRBD1 (5 bases). The germline CDR1 and CDR2 sequences are MNHEY and SMNVEV (reference sequence). The CDR3 extends over 16 amino acids. V lost 5 bases, J lost 2 bases, and 16 bases lay in between. The CDR3 DNA sequence: TGTGCCAGCAGTCCCGGGTCGCCAGGGACCTACAATGAGCAGTTCTTC. Translation gives CASSPGSPGTYNEQFF.

The rearrangement links TRBV12-3 or TRBV12-4 to TRBJ1-5, with a weak D call TRBD1 (5 bases). This CDR3 is built from 13 residues. The V gene lost 7 bases and the J gene lost 7 bases, with 14 bases spanning the gap. CDR3 nucleotides: TGTGCCAGCACGTCGGGGGGAGGACAGCCCCAGCATTTT. It specifies CASTSGGGQPQHF.

Only one count was recorded for this clone. Written as DNA, the CDR3 is TGTGCCAGCAGCCAAGATCGAGGGAGGGGGACCGGGGAGCTGTTTTTT. Translating gives CASSQDRGRGTGELFF. The chain uses TRBV14 and TRBJ2-2; D is perhaps TRBD2 (7 bases). The germline V gene has CDR1 SGHDN and CDR2 FVKESK. The CDR3 runs to 16 residues. Trimming stripped 0 bases from V and 5 bases from J, with 13 bases between.

The rearrangement links TRBV15 to TRBJ2-2, with D perhaps matching TRBD2 (6 bases). V was clipped by 0 bases and J by 1 base, with 24 bases between them. The CDR3 loop spans 21 amino acids. CDR1 is LNHNV and CDR2 is YYDKDF in the germline V gene (reference sequence). DNA of the CDR3: TGTGCCACCAGCAGAGATTGGGGTACCTCTCGACTCGGGGGGAACACCGGGGAGCTGTTTTTT. Encoded protein: CATSRDWGTSRLGGNTGELFF.

The V gene is TRBV7-2, the J gene TRBJ2-1; 9 nucleotides line up with TRBD2. Losses at the gene ends were 6 bases for V and 3 bases for J; bases not matched to a gene: 6. The germline CDR1 and CDR2 sequences are SGHTA and FQGNSA. The CDR3 length is 15 residues. DNA of the CDR3: TGTGCCAGCAGTCCCCTAGCGGGGTACTACAATGAGCAGTTCTTC. Translating it yields CASSPLAGYYNEQFF. The whole variable domain, filled in from reference TRBV7-2 and TRBJ2-1, reads GAGVSQSPSNKVTEKGKDVELRCDPISGHTALYWYRQSLGQGLEFLIYFQGNSAPDKSGLPSDRFSAERTGGSVSTLTIQRTQQEDSAVYLCASSPLAGYYNEQFFGPGTRLTVL.

This chain uses TRBV7-2 with TRBJ1-3; no firm D call. V lost 5 bases to trimming and J lost 4 bases, with 9 bases between them. The CDR3 spans 13 residues. The germline V gene has CDR1 SGHTA and CDR2 FQGNSA. CDR3 sequence (DNA): TGTGCCAGCAGCCCCTCGCGAGGAAACACCATATATTTT. Its translation is CASSPSRGNTIYF.

This chain links TRBV5-1 with TRBJ1-5; 11 nucleotides align to TRBD1. Germline V gives CDR1 SGHRS, CDR2 YFSETQ. Trimming took 5 bases from V and 5 from J; bases not matched to a gene: 3. The CDR3 contains 14 residues. The chain's CDR3 is CASSRGQGDQPQHF. CDR3 nucleotides: TGCGCCAGCAGTCGGGGACAGGGGGATCAGCCCCAGCATTTT.

About this clone itself: The sample holds other DNA sequences that translate to the same CDR3. This sequence joins TRBV6-5 and TRBJ1-6; D unclear. The ends were cut back, 6 bases at V and 0 bases at J, with 3 bases in the middle. CDR1 is MNHEY, CDR2 SVGAGI, per germline. The CDR3 runs 13 residues. CDR3 in amino acids: CASRRSYNSPLHF. Here the CDR3 DNA reads TGTGCCAGCAGGCGCTCCTATAATTCACCCCTCCACTTT.

The chain combines TRBV7-9 with TRBJ2-1, with D possibly being TRBD1 (5 bases). The CDR3 sequence is 15 residues long. Trimming took off 5 bases at V and 0 bases at J, with 11 bases between the two ends. Germline V gene sequence: CDR1 SEHNR, CDR2 FQNEAQ (reference sequence). CDR3 protein: CASSLDSYSYNEQFF. The CDR3 DNA follows: TGTGCCAGCAGCCTTGACAGCTACTCCTACAATGAGCAGTTCTTC.

This chain joins TRBV5-1 and TRBJ1-2; D is undetermined. CDR1 and CDR2 from the germline V gene are SGHRS and YFSETQ. The CDR3 has 14 amino acids. V was trimmed by 0 bases and J by 4 bases, leaving 10 bases between them. The CDR3 nucleotides are TGCGCCAGCAGCTTGGTGGTCAACAGCTATGGCTACACCTTC. Translating gives CASSLVVNSYGYTF.